This T cell receptor (beta chain) was profiled in a study of blood T cell repertoires in COVID-19. Study-wide background: T cells, B-cell-depleted T cells, or PBMCs supplied cDNA or gDNA.

The authors' processing: Amplifying reference gene primers gave estimates of nucleated cell counts. Assay used: immunoSEQ multiplex PCR; TCRdb lists only in-frame clones, some missing. From that table come the V and J calls and clone size; the DNA was used to work out D and trimming. The table has about 140,000 clones, approximately 88% seen once. Germline trimming cut 6 bases from V and 10 bases from J; bases unmatched to any gene: 2. This CDR3 has 12 amino acids. Germline V gene lookup returns CDR1 SGHTA and CDR2 FQGTGA. The sequenced material came from peripheral blood. This clonotype was obtained from a man between 60 and 70 years old with active or convalescent COVID-19. This rearrangement joins TRBV7-3 to TRBJ2-1; 11 bases line up with TRBD2. CDR3 bases: TGTGCCAGCAGTTTAGCGGGAGGGGAGCAGTTCTTC. As protein: CASSLAGGEQFF. The complete variable domain, with remaining parts taken from reference TRBV7-3 and TRBJ2-1, reads GAGVSQTPSNKVTEKGKYVELRCDPISGHTALYWYRQSLGQGPEFLIYFQGTGAADDSGLPNDRFFAVRPEGSVSTLKIQRTERGDSAVYLCASSLAGGEQFFGPGTRLTVL.